The 2 T cell receptor beta chains below come from one sample, sequenced in a study of blood T cells in healthy people across ages. With a J-beta primer mix and a sample-barcoded 5' primer, a second PCR ran about 6 to 11 cycles. Via MiXCR, TCRdb re-called the 5' RACE reads, giving one row per CDR3 protein. Among about 1,000,000 distinct CDR3 sequences, 35% to 50% were seen once, and the ten largest hold approximately 17%. Sequencing used blood. The receptors derive from a woman aged 60-75 years in good health.

V and J are TRBV6-5 and TRBJ2-4, with D possibly being TRBD1 (5 bases). The last part of the DNA fits TRBJ2-7 better; the J call may be wrong. The germline V gene encodes CDR1 MNHEY and CDR2 SVGAGI. This CDR3 is built from 14 residues. CDR3 region: CASSYSVGVHEQYF. In nucleotides, the CDR3 is TGTGCCAGCAGTTACTCGGTAGGGGTCCACGAGCAGTACTTC.

The chain uses TRBV28 and TRBJ1-1; weak D call: TRBD1 (6 bases). The CDR3 is made up of 13 amino acids. V was trimmed by 11 bases and J by 0 bases, leaving 13 bases between them. The germline V gene encodes CDR1 MDHEN and CDR2 SYDVKM. The CDR3 region has the DNA TGTGCCGGACTGGGACAAATGAACACTGAAGCTTTCTTT. Its translation is CAGLGQMNTEAFF.